This TCR beta chain was captured in a study of cytomegalovirus exposure and HLA in healthy donors (TCRdb year 2017). Study-level background: An earlier analysis of fewer than 750 of the donors reported 250 to 350 Gb of sequence data and 95 million to 130 million unique TCR beta sequences obtained from 150 million to 200 million T cells. Around 320 gigabases of sequencing data and around 87 million unique TCR sequences were included in an early release covering several hundred HLA-typed donors. Of the roughly 400 genotyped donors, about 80% fell in the genetic ancestry cluster associated with self-reported Caucasian donors. The aim of the study was to test whether cataloging public T cell receptors could identify signatures of past pathogen exposure. The T cell repertoires of some 700 subjects were profiled by immunosequencing and related to cytomegalovirus serostatus. In addition to the first cohort of roughly 670 subjects, a separate validation cohort of 100 to 150 different subjects was used. High-throughput TCR immunosequencing, statistical association of individual TCRs with disease status, and machine learning were combined to predict cytomegalovirus infection status. To study patterns of TCR occurrence, a later analysis re-analyzed previously published TCR beta repertoires from 650 to 750 donors and added high-resolution HLA genotyping. The later analysis used no new phenotypic data to find candidate immune exposures, relying instead on TCR beta sequences and their occurrence across donors. An earlier analysis of about 600 of the donors used high-throughput TCR beta sequencing to judge whether each TCR beta V gene segment behaved as functional or pseudogenic. Alongside the repertoire data, information on donor age, sex, ethnicity and CMV serostatus was compiled. A later genetic analysis used genome-wide SNP genotypes for about 60% of the 666 donors, treating that subset as a discovery cohort. All discovery cohort repertoires had been generated on a single sequencing platform. Both class I and class II loci were covered by HLA typing, at four-digit resolution. The number of donors typed differed by locus, with about 629-630 for A, B, C, DRB1 and DQB1, roughly 520 for DQA1, nearly 610 for DPA1, and some 470 for DPB1. Five DR-DQ haplotypes were treated as single units for association and clustering because of strong linkage in the cohort. Across about 380 genotyped donors of the cohort, an average of roughly 250,000 unique TCR beta nucleotide sequences per donor were sequenced, and approximately 19% of those sequences were non-productive. Paper-wide results and their limitations: A cluster of highly shared sequence variants was judged likely to represent a technical artifact of the sequencing pipeline. The earlier analysis of 587 of the donors excluded 15 to 20 rarely observed V segments, including chromosome 9 orphons, because counts were too low. Immune exposure information for the cohort was limited to CMV serostatus. In vitro tests confirmed that a few of the cytomegalovirus-associated TCR beta chains recognize cytomegalovirus antigens. The authors suggested that the approach could potentially be generalized to other disease states and immunological phenotypes. In a later analysis, some 17,000 TCR beta sequences were associated with specific HLA alleles at a false discovery rate of 0.05. Most TCR sequences were seen in very few donors, while some public TCRs were found in many individuals. In the study, approximately 150 TCR beta chains were listed as associated with cytomegalovirus. An association between a missense DCLRE1C variant and V-gene and J-gene trimming of TCR beta chains was found in a later genetic analysis and replicated in an independent cohort. In both the original and validation cohorts, the classifier was reported to diagnose cytomegalovirus status with high specificity and sensitivity. A later analysis found that most CMV-associated TCR beta chains appeared HLA-restricted, with HLA associations seemingly driven largely by CMV exposure. In this cohort, only TCR beta chains were sequenced, and detectable features were limited by the absence of alpha or paired-chain data. Assigning TCR associations to individual alleles was difficult when HLA alleles, especially DR and DQ, strongly co-occurred. In a later analysis, the rate of TCR association differed among HLA loci, with DRB1 alleles having the most associated TCRs and HLA-C alleles having the fewest. The presence/absence analyses assumed that sequencing depth was roughly uniform across donors, and that assumption may not be true. In an earlier analysis of a few hundred of the donors, most TCR beta V segments were observed in productive rearrangements about 87% or about 30% of the time, broadly matching IMGT annotations. Linkage disequilibrium might explain the correlated functional status among segregating V segments, but an unknown experimental factor could not be excluded. A later genetic analysis reported fewer N-insertions in productive TCRs among donors in an Asian-associated ancestry cluster than the roughly 720-donor mean. According to a later analysis, parvovirus B19, influenza, CMV and Epstein-Barr virus appeared linked to several top co-occurrence clusters. Compared with equally common non-associated chains, HLA-associated TCR beta chains in a later analysis were more clonally expanded and had lower generation probabilities. Because HLA typing was missing for some donors at each locus, association tests included only the typed subset. A further reported finding was that TCR beta sequences accurately predicted the HLA-A and HLA-B alleles for most subjects in the first cohort. Because the 87-base-pair reads could not distinguish some IMGT-functional V segments, including TRBV6-2 and TRBV6-3, those segments were excluded.

The method was the immunoSEQ multiplex PCR assay. The multiplex PCR relied on a mix of 60 forward primers for TCR Vbeta segments and 13 reverse primers for TCR Jbeta segments. The CDR3 region of rearranged TCR beta genes was amplified from genomic DNA with a multiplex PCR assay. The Illumina HiSeq System was used to sequence the amplified TCR beta libraries as 87-base-pair reads. From the authors' description of their analysis: A later analysis tallied 75 million to 95 million unique TCR beta chains across the 700 or so repertoires, and about 10 million of those chains were shared by two or more donors. A nearest-neighbor algorithm error-corrected the raw reads and collapsed the reads into unique sequences, merging closely related sequences to remove PCR and sequencing errors. Alignment of CDR3 sequences to IMGT reference sequences was used to assign V, D and J gene segments. For a sequence to be retained, a match of at least six nucleotides was required to both a V gene segment and a J gene segment. Rearrangements were classified as productive when the CDR3 lacked stop codons and remained in frame with V and J, and all other rearrangements were classified as non-productive. CDR3 was defined according to IMGT convention as the region running from the second conserved V-encoded cysteine to the conserved J-encoded phenylalanine. The earlier analysis of fewer than 700 of the donors excluded sequences that lacked an unambiguous match to a single V gene segment. An earlier analysis of some 610 of the donors called V segments functional above 56.7% productive rearrangements and segregating when the between-donor standard deviation exceeded 5%. To diagnose cytomegalovirus status from the catalog of TCR beta chain sequences, a statistical classification framework was built. In a later analysis, V and J genes were assigned by comparing TCR nucleotide sequences against IMGT/GENE-DB human TR gene sequences. A later analysis assigned CDR3 sequences and most-parsimonious VDJ recombination scenarios with the TCRdist pipeline. In a later analysis, each TCR beta chain was defined by its CDR3 amino acid sequence together with its V-gene family, and reads lacking a unique V-gene family were excluded. As a way to deal with suspected cross-contamination and a sequencing artifact, a later analysis dropped roughly 600 nucleotide sequences that were highly shared and had low generation probability. A later analysis calculated a clonal expansion index for each public chain from normalized within-repertoire ranks of inferred template counts. Generation probabilities in a later analysis came from a VDJ recombination model fitted to out-of-frame rearrangements, and those results were checked against IGoR. A later analysis scored TCR-TCR, TCR-HLA and TCR-CMV co-occurrence with hypergeometric tests, applying a repertoire-size bias correction to TCR pairs. A later analysis estimated false discovery rates by permuting HLA or CMV assignments 20 times. In a later analysis, co-occurring TCRs were grouped using DBSCAN, with TCRdist sequence similarity added in when clustering inside HLA-allele-positive subsets. Co-occurrence clustering excluded repertoires with fewer than 30,000 or more than 120,000 public chains, plus five with anomalous nucleotide sharing. Held by TCRdb, this immuneACCESS table contains in-frame sequences only and omits some clones. Under half of the omission traces to an unresolved V gene where checked; the cause of the rest is unknown. The V and J calls and clone size are taken from that table; D and trimming were inferred from the DNA. The sample table records 100,000 to 150,000 clones; 65% to 90% of these occur just once. Of the sample, about 0.63% is held by the ten largest clones.

In regard to this clone: Its cognate antigen has yet to be identified. Base qualities are missing; no much larger clone stands one base away.

The cohort was made up of about 670 healthy bone marrow donors. All cohort members were sampled while nominally healthy, although unrecorded immune exposures were likely present. The donor was CMV seronegative and belonged to the group of around 350 seronegative cohort members. A peripheral blood sample was provided by each donor, and peripheral blood mononuclear cells were used for TCR beta sequencing. Genomic DNA extraction from the blood cell samples was performed with the Qiagen DNeasy Blood Extraction Kit. V lost 6 bases and J lost 0 bases; the stretch between them is 14 bases long. CDR1 and CDR2, per the germline V gene, are KGHSH and LQKENI. Counted from cysteine to phenylalanine, this CDR3 has 16 amino acids. Here the CDR3 DNA is all that survives: 48 bases in frame from base 1.

Sequences were obtained from PBMCs. This receptor was taken from a man younger than 35 in good health and CMV-seronegative. The sequence joins TRBV18 to TRBJ1-4; a confident D gene designation cannot be given. The CDR3 corresponds to CASSLISHATNEKLFF. The nucleotides read TGTGCCAGCTCCCTTATCAGTCATGCAACTAATGAAAAACTGTTTTTT.